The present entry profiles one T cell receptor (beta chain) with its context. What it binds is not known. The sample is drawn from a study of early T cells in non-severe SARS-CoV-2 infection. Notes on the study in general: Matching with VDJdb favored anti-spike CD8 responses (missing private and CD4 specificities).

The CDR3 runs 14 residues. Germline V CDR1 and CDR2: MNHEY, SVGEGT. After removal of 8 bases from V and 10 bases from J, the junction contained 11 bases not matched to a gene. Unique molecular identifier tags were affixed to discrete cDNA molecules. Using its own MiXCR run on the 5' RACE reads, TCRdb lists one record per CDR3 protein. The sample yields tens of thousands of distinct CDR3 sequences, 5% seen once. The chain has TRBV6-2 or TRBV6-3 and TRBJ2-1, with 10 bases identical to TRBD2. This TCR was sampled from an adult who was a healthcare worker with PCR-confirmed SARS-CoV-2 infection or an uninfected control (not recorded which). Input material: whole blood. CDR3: CASFGWIAGGEQFF. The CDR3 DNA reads TGTGCCAGCTTCGGGTGGATAGCGGGAGGAGAGCAGTTCTTC.